The 18 T cell receptor beta chains below come from one sample, sequenced in a study of cytomegalovirus exposure and HLA in healthy donors (dated by TCRdb to the late 2010s). Receptor amplification or capture employed the immunoSEQ multiplex PCR assay. A mixture of 60 forward primers for TCR Vbeta segments and 13 reverse primers for TCR Jbeta segments was used in the multiplex PCR. Sourced from immuneACCESS, this table was stored by TCRdb with only in-frame sequences that have V and J called. A share of the clones is absent; for the studies checked, an unresolved V gene accounts for under half, and the remainder has no known explanation. The sample table shows about 160,000 clones, and 80% are seen once. Of the sample, roughly 9.3% falls within the top ten clones. What was sequenced was PBMCs. These TCRs come from a man between 18 and 29 years old in good health and CMV-seropositive.

The chain has TRBV15 and TRBJ2-7, with D possibly being TRBD2 (6 bases). Germline-derived CDR1 and CDR2 are LNHNV and YYDKDF (reference sequence). CDR3 length: 14 amino acids. The V gene lost 4 bases and the J gene lost 4 bases, with 14 bases spanning the gap. Written as DNA, the CDR3 is TGTGCCACCAGCATGGGGGGAGATCTGTACGAGCAGTACTTC. Amino acid sequence: CATSMGGDLYEQYF.

V is TRBV7-9 and J is TRBJ2-5, with D perhaps matching TRBD2 (6 bases). Per germline, CDR1 SEHNR and CDR2 FQNEAQ (reference sequence). CDR3 length: 14 amino acids. V shed 10 bases and J shed 4 bases, with 19 bases lying between them. The CDR3 coding sequence is TGTGCCATGCAGAGACTAGTGGGGGGAGAGACCCAGTACTTC. Encoded protein: CAMQRLVGGETQYF.

This clone came up once. The J gene is TRBJ2-7, the V gene TRBV28, with D maybe TRBD1 (6 bases). Between the trimmed V and J ends, which lost 3 bases and 4 bases, there was a span of 13 bases. Per germline, CDR1 MDHEN and CDR2 SYDVKM. The CDR3 is made up of 14 amino acids. CDR3 bases: TGTGCCAGCAGTTTCCTGGGGGCGTCTTACGAGCAGTACTTC. Protein product: CASSFLGASYEQYF.

The rearrangement joins TRBV5-1 to TRBJ1-5; D perhaps matches TRBD1 (6 bases). The germline gives CDR1 SGHRS, CDR2 YFSETQ. The CDR3 has 15 amino acids. V lost 4 bases and J 2 bases, leaving 13 bases between the germline ends. Written as DNA, the CDR3 is TGCGCCAGCAGCAGGGGGAAAGGGGGCAATCAGCCCCAGCATTTT. Protein sequence: CASSRGKGGNQPQHF.

The chain has TRBV12-2 and TRBJ2-5; TRBD2, the table's D call, was not compared with the DNA. TRBV12-2 is classified as a pseudogene. This CDR3 is 18 amino acids long. In DNA, the CDR3 is TGTGCAAGTCGCCTAGTGGGGGGGTATTGGAAATTTAAAGAGACCCAGTACTTC. Residues: CASRLVGGYWKFKETQYF.

This chain connects TRBV15 to TRBJ1-1; D ambiguous. Trimming took off 5 bases at V and 1 base at J, with 14 bases between the two ends. Germline CDR1 LNHNV, CDR2 YYDKDF (reference sequence). This CDR3 has 15 residues. The CDR3 sequence is CATSSRYLANTEAFF. The CDR3 DNA sequence: TGTGCCACCAGCTCCCGTTACCTAGCGAACACTGAAGCTTTCTTT.

The CDR3 nucleotides are TGTGCCAGTAGTTCTCCGGGACAGGAGAGCTCCTACGAGCAGTACTTC. Its protein product is CASSSPGQESSYEQYF. The rearrangement links TRBV19 to TRBJ2-7; 8 positions match TRBD1. V was clipped by 5 bases and J by 0 bases; unmatched bases: 9. The CDR3 extends over 16 amino acids. The germline CDR1 and CDR2 sequences are LNHDA and SQIVND (reference sequence).

This chain joins TRBV4-1 and TRBJ1-5; D possibly corresponds to TRBD1 (5 bases). CDR1 MGHRA and CDR2 YSYEKL come from the germline V gene. The CDR3 is made up of 14 amino acids. Trimming pared 2 bases from V and 8 bases from J, leaving 13 bases between. The CDR3: CASSQQGTSEPQHF. The DNA of the CDR3 is TGCGCCAGCAGCCAACAGGGCACGTCGGAGCCCCAGCATTTT.

The V and J genes are TRBV10-3 and TRBJ1-2; D might be TRBD1 (5 bases). The CDR3 consists of 13 residues. Germline V gene sequence: CDR1 ENHRY, CDR2 SYGVKD. Deletions cut 4 bases from V and 8 bases from J, with 14 bases between. The CDR3 coding sequence is TGTGCCATCAGTGTTCTGGACAAAGGGGGCTACACCTTC. Its translation: CAISVLDKGGYTF.

As regards this clone: The junction differs from germline at one of its ends, possibly a read error. This chain uses TRBV9 with TRBJ1-3; no firm D call. Germline CDR1 SGDLS, CDR2 YYNGEE. This CDR3 spans 16 amino acids. CDR3 DNA sequence: TGTGCCAGCAGCGGCTTTGGTAGAGGGTCTGGGAACACCATATATTTT. This gives the protein CASSGFGRGSGNTIYF. Drawing the rest from reference TRBV9 and TRBJ1-3, the complete variable domain is DSGVTQTPKHLITATGQRVTLRCSPRSGDLSVYWYQQSLDQGLQFLIQYYNGEERAKGNILERFSAQQFPDLHSELNLSSLELGDSALYFCASSGFGRGSGNTIYFGEGSWLTVV.

This clone was counted once. The chain is built from TRBV30 and TRBJ2-6; D is unclear. Trimming stripped 2 bases from V and 4 bases from J, with 9 bases between. CDR3 length equals 14 residues. The V gene's germline CDR1 is GTSNPN and CDR2 SVGIG (reference sequence). Here the CDR3 DNA reads TGTGCCTGGAGTCGAACATCCGGGGCCAACGTCCTGACTTTC. Translated, it gives CAWSRTSGANVLTF.

This clone was seen only a few times. The chain combines TRBV7-9 with TRBJ2-7; D not certain. Between the trimmed V and J ends, which lost 5 bases and 0 bases, there was a span of 11 bases. Per the germline V gene, CDR1 is SEHNR and CDR2 is FQNEAQ (reference sequence). CDR3 size: 14 residues. The CDR3 protein is CASSPTQSSYEQYF. The CDR3 region has the DNA TGTGCCAGCAGCCCCACTCAAAGCTCCTACGAGCAGTACTTC.

The chain is built from TRBV2 and TRBJ1-4; 10 bases agree with TRBD1. The trim removed 5 bases at V and 6 bases at J, leaving 3 bases unmatched. CDR3 length equals 14 residues. The germline gives CDR1 SNHLY, CDR2 FYNNEI. CDR3 protein: CASSTGTGDEKLFF. The CDR3 coding sequence is TGTGCCAGCAGTACCGGGACAGGGGATGAAAAACTGTTTTTT.

Here the CDR3 reads CASSSGISGNTIYF. The DNA of the CDR3 is TGTGCCAGCAGCTCCGGGATCTCTGGAAACACCATATATTTT. The chain has TRBV11-3 and TRBJ1-3, with D uncertain. Germline V CDR1 and CDR2: SGHNT, YENEEA. Trimming stripped 4 bases from V and 0 bases from J, with 7 bases between. CDR3 size: 14 residues.

The rearrangement uses TRBV10-2 and TRBJ2-7, with D perhaps TRBD1 (6 bases). This CDR3 spans 16 amino acids. V lost 0 bases and J 4 bases, leaving 16 bases between the germline ends. The germline V gene encodes CDR1 WSHSY and CDR2 SAAADI. The CDR3 DNA is TGCGCCAGCAGTGAGTCGGGTATCCAGGGGACGTACGAGCAGTACTTC. This translates into CASSESGIQGTYEQYF.

The sample holds one count of this clone. The chain couples TRBV11-3 to TRBJ1-1; TRBD1 matches 7 bases. The CDR3 consists of 14 residues. V lost 3 bases and J lost 2; bases outside the gene matches: 3. Looked up from germline, CDR1 is SGHNT and CDR2 is YENEEA. The CDR3 nucleotides are TGTGCCAGCAGCTTGGGACAGAGAAACACTGAAGCTTTCTTT. Translating gives CASSLGQRNTEAFF.

This clone was counted once. CDR3 nucleotide sequence: TGTGCCAGCAGTGTAGACAGGCACGGGGAGCTGTTTTTT. Translation: CASSVDRHGELFF. The rearrangement links TRBV6-4 to TRBJ2-2; TRBD1 might be the D (6 bases). The germline V gene encodes CDR1 MRHNA and CDR2 SNTAGT. Trimming pared 4 bases from V and 7 bases from J, leaving 10 bases between. The CDR3 contains 13 residues.

The rearrangement joins TRBV29-1 to TRBJ2-1; D unclear. CDR1 is SQVTM and CDR2 is ANQGSEA in the germline V gene. The CDR3 covers 11 residues. The V end was cut by 4 bases, the J end by 4 bases, with 5 bases between. The CDR3 region is CSVVSYNEQFF. CDR3 nucleotides: TGCAGCGTTGTTTCATACAATGAGCAGTTCTTC.